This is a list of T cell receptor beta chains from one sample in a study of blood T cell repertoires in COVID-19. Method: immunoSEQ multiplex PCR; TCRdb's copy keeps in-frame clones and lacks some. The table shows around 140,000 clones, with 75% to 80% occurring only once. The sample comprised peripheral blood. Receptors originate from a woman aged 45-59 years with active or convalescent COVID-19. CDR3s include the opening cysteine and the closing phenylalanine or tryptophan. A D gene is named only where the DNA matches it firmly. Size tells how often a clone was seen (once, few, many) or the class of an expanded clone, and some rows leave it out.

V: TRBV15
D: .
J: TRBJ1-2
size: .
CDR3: CATSRVGAEPGYTF
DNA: TGTGCCACCAGCAGAGTTGGGGCAGAGCCTGGCTACACCTTC

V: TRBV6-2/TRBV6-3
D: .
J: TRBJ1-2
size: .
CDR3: CASSDPGKHSYTF
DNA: TGTGCCAGCAGCGACCCAGGGAAGCATAGCTACACCTTC

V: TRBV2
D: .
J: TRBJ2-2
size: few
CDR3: CASVQNANTGELFF
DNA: TGTGCCAGCGTACAGAACGCGAACACCGGGGAGCTGTTTTTT

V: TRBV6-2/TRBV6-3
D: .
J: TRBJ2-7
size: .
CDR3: CASSQTRGSYEQYF
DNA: TGTGCCAGCAGTCAAACGCGGGGATCCTACGAGCAGTACTTC

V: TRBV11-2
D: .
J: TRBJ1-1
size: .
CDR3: CASSPPYAGPSTEAFF
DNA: TGTGCCAGCAGCCCCCCCTATGCGGGGCCTAGCACTGAAGCTTTCTTT

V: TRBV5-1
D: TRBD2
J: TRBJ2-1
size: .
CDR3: CASSPTSLLYNEQFF
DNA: TGCGCCAGCAGTCCGACTAGCCTCCTTTACAATGAGCAGTTCTTC

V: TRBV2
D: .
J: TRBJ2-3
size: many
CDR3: CASSDPGDSFTDTQYF
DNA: TGTGCCAGCAGTGACCCCGGAGACTCCTTCACAGATACGCAGTATTTT

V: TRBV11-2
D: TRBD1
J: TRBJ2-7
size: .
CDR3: CASSTALDRNYEQYF
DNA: TGTGCCAGCAGCACAGCGCTGGACAGGAACTACGAGCAGTACTTC

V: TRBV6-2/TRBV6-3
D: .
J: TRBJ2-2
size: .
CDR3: CASSYPNTGELFF
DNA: TGTGCCAGCAGTTACCCAAACACCGGGGAGCTGTTTTTT

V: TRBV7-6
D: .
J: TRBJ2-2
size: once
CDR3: CASSLVSVNTGELFF
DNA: TGTGCCAGCAGCTTAGTGTCAGTGAACACCGGGGAGCTGTTTTTT